These 25 T cell receptor beta chains share one sample of origin, sequenced in a study of blood T cells in healthy people across ages. Sample-barcoded 5' priming and a J-beta primer mix drove a second PCR of 7 to 11 cycles. TCRdb processed the 5' RACE reads anew with MiXCR; each CDR3 protein has one entry. In the table there are about 940,000 distinct CDR3 sequences, around 49% of which are singletons. What was sequenced was blood. The receptors were sampled from a young man in good health.

The chain links TRBV4-1 to TRBJ1-4, with D tentatively TRBD1 (6 bases). Germline CDR1 and CDR2: MGHRA and YSYEKL. V dropped 4 bases and J dropped 4 bases, with 16 bases sitting between them. This CDR3 region has 16 residues. In DNA form, the CDR3 reads TGCGCCAGCAGCCCTGAGGTCGGACAGCATAATGAAAAACTGTTTTTT. Translated: CASSPEVGQHNEKLFF.

This sequence joins TRBV7-9 and TRBJ1-6, with 8 bases that match TRBD1. The CDR3 covers 14 residues. Germline-derived CDR1 and CDR2 are SEHNR and FQNEAQ (reference sequence). The ends lost 7 bases at V and 7 bases at J; junction bases unmatched: 6. The CDR3 loop is CASTRQGTNSPLHF. In nucleotides, the CDR3 is TGTGCCAGCACCAGACAGGGGACGAATTCACCCCTCCACTTT.

The chain links TRBV15 to TRBJ1-4; TRBD1 is a possible D gene (5 bases). V was shortened by 0 bases and J by 4 bases, with 9 bases between the two germline ends. Germline V gives CDR1 LNHNV, CDR2 YYDKDF (reference sequence). This CDR3 spans 15 amino acids. The CDR3 loop is CATSRDRQINEKLFF. The CDR3 coding sequence is TGTGCCACCAGCAGAGATCGACAGATTAATGAAAAACTGTTTTTT.

This clonotype came up many times. The chain has TRBV12-3 or TRBV12-4 and TRBJ2-7; D is uncertain. This CDR3 is built from 13 residues. Trimming removed 6 bases at V and 1 base at J, with 10 bases between. The CDR3 bases are TGTGCCAGCAGGCTTTCCCTATCCTACGAGCAGTACTTC. This encodes CASRLSLSYEQYF.

The chain carries TRBV28 and TRBJ1-2; a possible D gene is TRBD1 (6 bases). The CDR3 has 16 residues. Germline V lookup: CDR1 MDHEN, CDR2 SYDVKM. The ends were cut back, 5 bases at V and 4 bases at J, with 20 bases in the middle. CDR3 sequence reads: CASSPLSRGGRYGYTF. The CDR3 coding sequence is TGTGCCAGCAGTCCCTTGTCCAGGGGCGGCCGCTATGGCTACACCTTC.

This clonotype was observed a handful of times. This chain links TRBV29-1 with TRBJ1-1; D is possibly TRBD1 (6 bases). V was cut by 4 bases and J by 5 bases, with 20 bases left in between. CDR1 and CDR2 from the germline V gene are SQVTM and ANQGSEA. The CDR3 is made up of 15 amino acids. The CDR3 loop is CSVVSPGHGGTEAFF. In nucleotides, the CDR3 is TGCAGCGTTGTTTCCCCGGGACACGGCGGTACTGAAGCTTTCTTT.

Only a few counts were recorded for this clonotype. The CDR3 loop is CASSPGRNYNDKQFF. Written as DNA, the CDR3 is TGTGCCAGCAGCCCGGGACGGAACTACAATGATAAGCAGTTCTTC. The V gene is TRBV4-2, the J gene TRBJ2-1; possibly TRBD1 or TRBD2 for D (5 bases each). Germline values: CDR1 LGHNA, CDR2 YNFKEQ. The length of the CDR3 is 15 residues. V shed 4 bases and J shed 11 bases, with 21 bases lying between them.

This clonotype was picked up a small number of times. The V call is TRBV6-2 or TRBV6-3, the J call TRBJ2-6; no firm D call. Germline CDR1 and CDR2: MNHEY and SVGEGT. With 7 bases removed from V and 0 bases from J, the gap between germline ends came to 10 bases. The CDR3 length is 15 residues. The CDR3 DNA reads as TGTGCCAGCATCCCAAGCCTCTCTGGGGCCAACGTCCTGACTTTC. Its translation is CASIPSLSGANVLTF.

This chain links TRBV10-3 with TRBJ2-3; D tentatively fits TRBD1 or TRBD2 (5 bases each). Germline assignment: CDR1 ENHRY and CDR2 SYGVKD. The germline V and J ends were trimmed by 11 bases and 4 bases, with 13 bases remaining between them. This CDR3 comprises 12 residues. DNA for the CDR3: TGTGCCTCTGAGGGGAACTCAGATACGCAGTATTTT. This sequence encodes CASEGNSDTQYF.

This chain connects TRBV7-9 to TRBJ2-7; TRBD2 matches at 7 bases. The J call may be wrong; the DNA end is better matched by TRBJ2-5. From germline, CDR1 is SEHNR and CDR2 FQNEAQ (reference sequence). The CDR3 contains 16 residues. The CDR3 nucleotides read TGTGCCAGCAGCTTCCCCTCGACTAGCTCTGACGGGACCCAGTACTTC. Its translation: CASSFPSTSSDGTQYF.

The chain employs TRBV11-3 and TRBJ2-7; 15 bases are shared with TRBD2. Germline V gives CDR1 SGHNT, CDR2 YENEEA. Trimming cost V 4 bases and J 9 bases; bases outside gene matches: 10. This CDR3 has 16 amino acids. In DNA form, the CDR3 reads TGTGCCAGCAGCTCCGGGACTAGCGGGGGGACCGTAGTGCAGTACTTC. Protein: CASSSGTSGGTVVQYF.

This chain connects TRBV12-5 to TRBJ2-5; TRBD1 might be the D (6 bases). Germline V CDR1 and CDR2: LGHNT, FRNRAP. The CDR3 sequence is 13 residues long. V was shortened by 7 bases and J by 5 bases, with 14 bases between the two germline ends. The CDR3 loop is CASDRDLGETQYF. The CDR3, as DNA: TGTGCTAGTGACAGGGACCTCGGGGAGACCCAGTACTTC.

A few counts support this clonotype. The chain combines TRBV25-1 with TRBJ1-2; 11 bases agree with TRBD1. The CDR3 is 16 amino acids. The trim removed 5 bases at V and 2 bases at J, leaving 7 bases unmatched. Germline assignment: CDR1 MGHDK and CDR2 SYGVNS. DNA of the CDR3: TGTGCCAGCAGTACCTGGACAGGGGGCGAGAACTATGGCTACACCTTC. It codes for CASSTWTGGENYGYTF.

The rearrangement joins TRBV28 to TRBJ2-7; TRBD1 matches 7 bases. The CDR3 has 15 residues. V gave up 6 bases and J gave up 2 bases; unmatched junction bases: 10. CDR1 MDHEN and CDR2 SYDVKM come from the germline V gene. The CDR3 is CASSLGTAPTYEQYF. The CDR3 DNA follows: TGTGCCAGCAGCCTGGGGACAGCGCCGACCTACGAGCAGTACTTC.

The rearrangement links TRBV6-5 to TRBJ2-1; D might be TRBD2 (6 bases). The CDR3 totals 15 residues. Germline V CDR1 and CDR2: MNHEY, SVGAGI. Trimming removed 0 bases at V and 6 bases at J, with 12 bases between. CDR3 in DNA: TGTGCCAGCAGTTACTCGCCCGGGGGAGGCAATGAGCAGTTCTTC. Translation gives CASSYSPGGGNEQFF.

The chain joins TRBV4-1 to TRBJ1-4; tentative D call: TRBD1 (5 bases). The CDR3 extends over 16 amino acids. The germline CDR1 and CDR2 sequences are MGHRA and YSYEKL. The ends were cut back, 0 bases at V and 5 bases at J, with 13 bases in the middle. DNA of the CDR3: TGCGCCAGCAGCCAAGATCCCCGGGGCGGGAATGAAAAACTGTTTTTT. Translation: CASSQDPRGGNEKLFF.

This clonotype was detected once. The rearrangement uses TRBV10-3 and TRBJ2-3, with 10 positions matching TRBD1. This CDR3 contains 15 residues. Per the germline V gene, CDR1 is ENHRY and CDR2 is SYGVKD. Trimming at V came to 4 bases and at J to 4 bases, leaving 5 bases not matched to a gene. The CDR3 sequence is CAISADRGGPDTQYF. The CDR3 DNA reads TGTGCCATCAGTGCGGACAGGGGGGGGCCAGATACGCAGTATTTT.

This clonotype came up many times. This sequence joins TRBV2 and TRBJ2-7; no reliable D call. CDR3 length: 13 residues. Germline CDR1 and CDR2: SNHLY and FYNNEI. Trimming stripped 4 bases from V and 3 bases from J, with 10 bases between. The CDR3 loop is CASSVGLIYEQYF. The CDR3, as DNA: TGTGCCAGCAGTGTGGGCCTTATCTACGAGCAGTACTTC. The whole variable domain, filled in from reference TRBV2 and TRBJ2-7, reads EPEVTQTPSHQVTQMGQEVILRCVPISNHLYFYWYRQILGQKVEFLVSFYNNEISEKSEIFDDQFSVERPDGSNFTLKIRSTKLEDSAMYFCASSVGLIYEQYFGPGTRLTVT.

The rearrangement uses TRBV6-6 and TRBJ1-1; 9 bases agree with TRBD1. CDR1 and CDR2 (germline): MNHNY, SVGAGI (reference sequence). With 5 bases clipped from V and 5 bases from J, the junction kept 3 bases outside the gene matches. The CDR3 runs 13 residues. CDR3 region: CASSTGGQTEAFF. The CDR3, as DNA: TGTGCCAGCAGTACAGGGGGCCAGACTGAAGCTTTCTTT.

The rearrangement links TRBV7-9 to TRBJ1-4; TRBD1 aligns across 7 bases. Trimming removed 1 base from V and 7 bases from J; junction bases left unmatched: 12. CDR1 and CDR2 (germline): SEHNR, FQNEAQ (reference sequence). This CDR3 comprises 17 residues. CDR3 coding DNA: TGTGCCAGCAGCTTAGGGGAAAGACAGGGAAGGAGTGAAAAACTGTTTTTT. Translating it yields CASSLGERQGRSEKLFF.

A few counts support this clonotype. The rearrangement links TRBV7-3 to TRBJ2-4, with 7 bases lining up with TRBD1. CDR3 length: 13 amino acids. The J segment lost 13 bases and the V segment lost 5 bases, leaving 11 bases of the junction unmatched. The germline CDR1 and CDR2 sequences are SGHTA and FQGTGA. The CDR3: CASSPTGTAEQYF. In nucleotides, the CDR3 is TGTGCCAGCAGCCCGACAGGGACAGCTGAGCAGTACTTC.

The chain employs TRBV4-2 and TRBJ1-5; no reliable D call. Trimming pared 1 base from V and 4 bases from J, leaving 11 bases between. This CDR3 has 15 amino acids. CDR1 and CDR2 (germline): LGHNA, YNFKEQ. CDR3 DNA: TGTGCCAGCAGCCAAGTGGCAGGATGGAATCAGCCCCAGCATTTT. As protein: CASSQVAGWNQPQHF.

This clonotype has at least ten counts. The chain combines TRBV6-2 or TRBV6-3 with TRBJ2-2, with unresolved D. Germline lookup yields CDR1 MNHEY and CDR2 SVGEGT. Trimming pared 2 bases from V and 4 bases from J, leaving 11 bases between. This CDR3 region has 15 residues. CDR3 sequence reads: CASSYLAVLTGELFF. In DNA, the CDR3 is TGTGCCAGCAGTTACCTGGCGGTACTCACCGGGGAGCTGTTTTTT.

J is TRBJ2-4 and V is TRBV5-4; D may be TRBD2 (5 bases). The CDR3 sequence is 14 residues long. In germline, CDR1 is SGHNT, CDR2 YYREEE (reference sequence). V shed 1 base and J shed 6 bases, with 11 bases lying between them. The CDR3 loop reads CASSLFGERNIQYF. The CDR3 nucleotides read TGTGCCAGCAGCTTGTTCGGGGAGCGAAACATTCAGTACTTC.

In this sample, this clonotype turned up a few times. The chain employs TRBV5-1 and TRBJ2-3; 7 nucleotides match TRBD1. CDR1 SGHRS and CDR2 YFSETQ come from the germline V gene. This CDR3 is 19 amino acids long. Trimming removed 4 bases from V and 0 bases from J; junction bases left unmatched: 17. The CDR3 nucleotides are TGCGCCAGCAGCGGTTCCGGGACAGACCTAATTACTAGCACAGATACGCAGTATTTT. Its protein is CASSGSGTDLITSTDTQYF.